Given below is one TCR beta chain in context. Only in-frame clones appear in the TCRdb table, and some are missing; sequencing was by immunoSEQ multiplex PCR. Of 200,000 to 300,000 clones in the sample, roughly 88% were seen once. This sample was taken from a study of blood T cell repertoires in COVID-19. The wider study: PBMCs, B-cell-depleted T cells, or T cells provided the cDNA or gDNA that made up the material.

The CDR3 consists of 16 residues. Per germline, CDR1 LNHDA and CDR2 SQIVND (reference sequence). The V and J ends lost 5 bases and 6 bases respectively, with 19 bases between them. Living in about two dozen US areas, the participants were between about 18 and 95 years of age. Sequencing was performed on PBMCs or T cells enriched from blood (not recorded which). This receptor was taken from a woman in her forties or fifties who had recovered from COVID-19. The rearrangement joins TRBV19 to TRBJ1-4; TRBD1 is a possible D gene (6 bases). The CDR3 spells CASSLSGQLLHEKLFF. CDR3 in DNA: TGTGCCAGTAGTTTATCCGGACAGCTGTTACATGAAAAACTGTTTTTT.